Below, 25 T cell receptor beta chains from the same sample are listed, as sequenced in a study of T cell changes during pregnancy in multiple sclerosis. Assay used: immunoSEQ multiplex PCR; TCRdb lists only in-frame clones, some missing. This sample yields around 100,000 clones, of which approximately 90% are seen a single time; around 0.8% belongs to the top ten. Sequencing used peripheral blood, obtained in the second trimester of pregnancy. These receptors all come from a female donor in good health, enrolled as a control in a pregnancy study.

DNA of the CDR3: TGTGCCAGCAGCCCGAACCCCGGGACAGTGTTACAGCCCCAGCATTTT. It translates to CASSPNPGTVLQPQHF. The chain couples TRBV7-2 to TRBJ1-5; 7 bases fit TRBD1. V shed 5 bases, J shed 7 bases, and the junction held 14 bases outside the gene matches. CDR3 size: 16 residues. Germline CDR1 and CDR2: SGHTA and FQGNSA.

The chain uses TRBV19 and TRBJ1-1; D remains ambiguous. Germline CDR1 and CDR2: LNHDA and SQIVND (reference sequence). V dropped 3 bases and J dropped 5 bases, with 7 bases sitting between them. The CDR3 sequence is 12 residues long. CDR3 residues: CASSMAGTEAFF. Written as DNA, the CDR3 is TGTGCCAGTAGTATGGCGGGTACTGAAGCTTTCTTT.

The CDR3 loop is CASHGTGGGGTF. In DNA form, the CDR3 reads TGTGCCAGCCACGGGACAGGGGGTGGCGGCACCTTC. The J gene is TRBJ1-2, the V gene TRBV19, with TRBD1 matching over 11 bases. The CDR3 consists of 12 residues. Unmatched junction bases numbered 10, after V lost 9 bases and J lost 13 bases. Germline V gives CDR1 LNHDA, CDR2 SQIVND (reference sequence).

The chain recombines TRBV7-2 with TRBJ2-7, with D possibly TRBD2 on 6 matching bases. V was shortened by 5 bases and J by 5 bases, with 16 bases between the two germline ends. Germline CDR1 reads SGHTA; CDR2 reads FQGNSA. CDR3 length equals 14 residues. The CDR3 region is CASSPSGTSNEQYF. CDR3 bases: TGTGCCAGCAGCCCCTCCGGGACTTCGAACGAGCAGTACTTC.

The chain joins TRBV7-8 to TRBJ2-7; TRBD2 matches 9 bases. Germline CDR1 reads SGHVS; CDR2 reads FQNEAQ. V dropped 3 bases and J dropped 5; count of bases not matched to a gene: 11. The CDR3 is 16 residues long. CDR3 in amino acids: CASSFSLQAGGNEQYF. The DNA for the CDR3 is TGTGCCAGCAGCTTCTCACTTCAAGCGGGAGGTAACGAGCAGTACTTC. Complete variable domain (other parts from reference TRBV7-8 and TRBJ2-7): GAGVSQSPRYKVAKRGQDVALRCDPISGHVSLFWYQQALGQGPEFLTYFQNEAQLDKSGLPSDRFFAERPEGSVSTLKIQRTQQEDSAVYLCASSFSLQAGGNEQYFGPGTRLTVT.

The rearrangement uses TRBV7-9 and TRBJ1-2; maybe TRBD1 (6 bases). V shed 2 bases and J shed 3 bases, with 19 bases lying between them. The CDR3 is 17 amino acids. Germline V gives CDR1 SEHNR, CDR2 FQNEAQ (reference sequence). CDR3 in DNA: TGTGCCAGCAGCTTATGGCAAACGCGGGGGGGCTACTATGGCTACACCTTC. This gives the protein CASSLWQTRGGYYGYTF.

This chain links TRBV6-1 with TRBJ1-4, with D possibly being TRBD1 (6 bases). Germline V gene sequence: CDR1 MNHNS, CDR2 SASEGT. V lost 6 bases to trimming and J lost 13 bases, with 12 bases between them. CDR3 size: 11 residues. The chain's CDR3 is CASSLGQSLFF. The DNA for the CDR3 is TGTGCCAGCAGCCTAGGACAGTCACTGTTTTTT.

V is TRBV19 and J is TRBJ1-2; tentative D call: TRBD1 (6 bases). Trimming took 3 bases from V and 0 from J, leaving 20 bases between them. Germline V gene data show CDR1 as LNHDA and CDR2 as SQIVND (reference sequence). The CDR3 loop spans 18 amino acids. CDR3 loop: CASSMAEDRLFTNYGYTF. CDR3 DNA sequence: TGTGCCAGTAGTATGGCAGAGGACAGACTCTTCACTAACTATGGCTACACCTTC.

The chain carries TRBV11-2 and TRBJ2-3; 12 bases are a match to TRBD2. Germline values: CDR1 SGHAT, CDR2 FQNNGV. CDR3 length: 17 residues. Trimming cost V 1 base and J 6 bases; bases outside gene matches: 8. For the CDR3, the DNA is TGTGCCAGCAGCTTAGGGCGGACTAGCGGGACTCACGATACGCAGTATTTT. Protein sequence: CASSLGRTSGTHDTQYF. Combining the CDR3 with reference TRBV11-2 and TRBJ2-3 gives the whole variable domain EAGVAQSPRYKIIEKRQSVAFWCNPISGHATLYWYQQILGQGPKLLIQFQNNGVVDDSQLPKDRFSAERLKGVDSTLKIQPAKLEDSAVYLCASSLGRTSGTHDTQYFGPGTRLTVL.

J is TRBJ2-3 and V is TRBV4-1; 7 bases agree with TRBD1. The CDR3 totals 20 residues. V dropped 7 bases and J dropped 1; count of bases not matched to a gene: 23. Germline CDR1 MGHRA, CDR2 YSYEKL. The CDR3 region has the DNA TGCGCCAGCAACACAAGAGGGGGCTCCGCTCCGGAGACGGGCACAGATACGCAGTATTTT. Amino acids: CASNTRGGSAPETGTDTQYF.

The CDR3 spells CASSTTGNTEAFF. In DNA, the CDR3 is TGTGCCAGCAGTACTACAGGGAACACTGAAGCTTTCTTT. J is TRBJ1-1 and V is TRBV2, with TRBD1 as a possible D gene (5 bases). This CDR3 comprises 13 residues. Germline V lookup: CDR1 SNHLY, CDR2 FYNNEI. Trimming took off 5 bases at V and 1 base at J, with 8 bases between the two ends.

V is TRBV18 and J is TRBJ2-5, with a tentative D call TRBD1 (6 bases). V lost 3 bases and J lost 2, with 10 bases in between. CDR1 and CDR2 from the germline V gene are KGHSH and LQKENI. The CDR3 is 14 residues long. CDR3 loop: CASSPGTKQETQYF. In DNA, the CDR3 is TGTGCCAGCTCACCCGGGACAAAACAAGAGACCCAGTACTTC.

The chain uses TRBV6-1 and TRBJ2-6; D not resolved. The V end lost 3 bases, the J end lost 0 bases, and 15 bases lay between the germline ends. This CDR3 is 18 amino acids long. The germline V gene has CDR1 MNHNS and CDR2 SASEGT. The CDR3 here is CASSEYFPTNSGANVLTF. DNA of the CDR3: TGTGCCAGCAGTGAGTACTTCCCAACGAACTCTGGGGCCAACGTCCTGACTTTC.

This chain connects TRBV19 to TRBJ2-3; TRBD2 matches at 8 bases. The V and J ends lost 3 bases and 5 bases, in that order; junction bases with no gene match: 7. Germline loops: CDR1 LNHDA, CDR2 SQIVND (reference sequence). The CDR3 extends over 15 amino acids. The chain's CDR3 is CASSMGGGLGDTQYF. CDR3 coding DNA: TGTGCCAGTAGTATGGGCGGGGGGTTAGGAGATACGCAGTATTTT.

The chain has TRBV7-9 and TRBJ2-1; D perhaps matches TRBD1 (5 bases). The CDR3 covers 14 residues. Trimming stripped 7 bases from V and 0 bases from J, with 10 bases between. Germline loops: CDR1 SEHNR, CDR2 FQNEAQ (reference sequence). CDR3 loop: CASIQDSSYNEQFF. CDR3 nucleotide sequence: TGTGCCAGCATCCAAGACAGCTCCTACAATGAGCAGTTCTTC.

The chain couples TRBV7-2 to TRBJ2-1, with 12 positions matching TRBD2. V gave up 4 bases and J gave up 4 bases; unmatched junction bases: 2. In germline, CDR1 is SGHTA, CDR2 FQGNSA. The CDR3 is 15 amino acids. In DNA form, the CDR3 reads TGTGCCAGCAGCTCCGGACTAGCGGGATACAATGAGCAGTTCTTC. Its protein is CASSSGLAGYNEQFF. The variable domain in full, completed from reference TRBV7-2 and TRBJ2-1, reads GAGVSQSPSNKVTEKGKDVELRCDPISGHTALYWYRQSLGQGLEFLIYFQGNSAPDKSGLPSDRFSAERTGGSVSTLTIQRTQQEDSAVYLCASSSGLAGYNEQFFGPGTRLTVL.

The chain recombines TRBV5-4 with TRBJ1-3; D is unclear. This CDR3 is 14 amino acids long. Germline values: CDR1 SGHNT, CDR2 YYREEE (reference sequence). V was clipped by 2 bases and J by 0 bases, with 6 bases between them. Here the CDR3 DNA reads TGTGCCAGCAGCTTTTATCTCTCTGGAAACACCATATATTTT. It is translated as CASSFYLSGNTIYF.

The rearrangement joins TRBV9 to TRBJ2-6; D unresolved. The CDR3 is 16 residues long. Per the germline V gene, CDR1 is SGDLS and CDR2 is YYNGEE. V shed 4 bases and J shed 0 bases, with 11 bases lying between them. The CDR3: CASSFSTISGANVLTF. DNA for the CDR3: TGTGCCAGCAGCTTCTCAACTATCTCTGGGGCCAACGTCCTGACTTTC.

The rearrangement links TRBV2 to TRBJ2-5; D is uncertain. The CDR3 has 10 amino acids. Deletions cut 7 bases from V and 5 bases from J, with 5 bases between. Germline CDR1 and CDR2: SNHLY and FYNNEI. This chain's CDR3 is CASMRETQYF. The DNA of the CDR3 is TGTGCCAGCATGAGGGAGACCCAGTACTTC.

This clone was seen a few times. This chain joins TRBV28 and TRBJ1-5; 9 bases map to TRBD1. This CDR3 has 15 residues. Per germline, CDR1 MDHEN and CDR2 SYDVKM. The V segment lost 5 bases and the J segment 2 bases; nucleotides outside the gene matches: 4. CDR3 region: CASSPQGARNQPQHF. In nucleotides, the CDR3 is TGTGCCAGCAGTCCACAGGGGGCGCGCAATCAGCCCCAGCATTTT.

The V call is TRBV10-1, the J call TRBJ1-1; D unresolved. CDR3 length: 15 residues. CDR1 WNHNN and CDR2 SYGVQD come from the germline V gene (reference sequence). Trimming took 0 bases from V and 0 from J, leaving 8 bases between them. As DNA, the CDR3 is TGCGCCAGCAGTGAGTCGGGCCGGATGAACACTGAAGCTTTCTTT. Its protein is CASSESGRMNTEAFF.

This clone was counted once. This chain connects TRBV6-1 to TRBJ1-2, with a weak D call TRBD1 (5 bases). The V gene lost 2 bases and the J gene lost 6 bases, with 22 bases spanning the gap. Germline V gives CDR1 MNHNS, CDR2 SASEGT. The CDR3 covers 17 residues. This chain's CDR3 is CASSENLGHDPANGYTF. The CDR3, as DNA: TGTGCCAGCAGTGAAAATTTAGGACATGACCCGGCTAATGGCTACACCTTC.

This clone was seen more than once but under ten times. The chain carries TRBV7-2 and TRBJ1-5; D is possibly TRBD1 (5 bases). Per germline, CDR1 SGHTA and CDR2 FQGNSA. The CDR3 totals 14 residues. Trimming removed 5 bases at V and 6 bases at J, with 14 bases between. CDR3 sequence (DNA): TGTGCCAGCAGCCACCCAGGGATGGGTCAGCCCCAGCATTTT. Residues: CASSHPGMGQPQHF.

A single count supports this clone. The chain uses TRBV6-1 and TRBJ2-5; 8 bases are shared with TRBD2. CDR1 MNHNS and CDR2 SASEGT come from the germline V gene. This CDR3 has 13 amino acids. Losses at the gene ends were 8 bases for V and 2 bases for J; bases not matched to a gene: 4. CDR3 in amino acids: CASSRGVQETQYF. The DNA of the CDR3 is TGTGCCAGCTCGCGGGGGGTACAAGAGACCCAGTACTTC.

The V and J genes are TRBV5-1 and TRBJ2-3; TRBD2 is a possible D gene (6 bases). Germline V gene sequence: CDR1 SGHRS, CDR2 YFSETQ. Trimming removed 4 bases at V and 1 base at J, with 10 bases between. The CDR3 length is 14 residues. CDR3 nucleotide sequence: TGCGCCAGCAGCCTCGGGAGTGGCACAGATACGCAGTATTTT. Amino acid sequence: CASSLGSGTDTQYF.